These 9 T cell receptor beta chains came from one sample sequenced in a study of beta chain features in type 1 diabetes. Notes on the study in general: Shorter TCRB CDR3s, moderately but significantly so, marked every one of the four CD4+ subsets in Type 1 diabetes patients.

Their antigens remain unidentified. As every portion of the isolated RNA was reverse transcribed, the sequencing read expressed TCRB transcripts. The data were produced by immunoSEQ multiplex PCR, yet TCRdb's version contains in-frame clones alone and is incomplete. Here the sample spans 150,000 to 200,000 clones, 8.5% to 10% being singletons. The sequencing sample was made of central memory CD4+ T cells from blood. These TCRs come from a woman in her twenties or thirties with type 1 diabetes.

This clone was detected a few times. In DNA form, the CDR3 reads TGTGCCAGCAGCTTACAGGCTGAAGCTTTCTTT. It translates to CASSLQAEAFF. The V and J genes are TRBV5-4 and TRBJ1-1; tentatively, D is TRBD1 (5 bases). Trimming shortened V by 2 bases and J by 6 bases, and 5 bases separated the two germline ends. This CDR3 spans 11 amino acids. From germline, CDR1 is SGHNT and CDR2 YYREEE (reference sequence).

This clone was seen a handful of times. CDR3 DNA sequence: TGTGCCAGCAGCCGCGGCGGGAGAGGTATCGATGAGCAGTTCTTC. This sequence encodes CASSRGGRGIDEQFF. J is TRBJ2-1 and V is TRBV7-3; 7 bases are a match to TRBD2. The CDR3 length is 15 residues. V lost 5 bases to trimming and J lost 8 bases; unmatched junction nucleotides: 12. Germline V gene sequence: CDR1 SGHTA, CDR2 FQGTGA. Full variable domain (remainder filled in from reference TRBV7-3 and TRBJ2-1): GAGVSQTPSNKVTEKGKYVELRCDPISGHTALYWYRQSLGQGPEFLIYFQGTGAADDSGLPNDRFFAVRPEGSVSTLKIQRTERGDSAVYLCASSRGGRGIDEQFFGPGTRLTVL.

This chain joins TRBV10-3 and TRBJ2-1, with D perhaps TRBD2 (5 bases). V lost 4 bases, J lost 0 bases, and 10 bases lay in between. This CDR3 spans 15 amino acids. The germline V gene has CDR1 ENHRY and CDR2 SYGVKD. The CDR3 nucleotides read TGTGCCATCAGTGGTATGGGGAGCTCCTACAATGAGCAGTTCTTC. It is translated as CAISGMGSSYNEQFF.

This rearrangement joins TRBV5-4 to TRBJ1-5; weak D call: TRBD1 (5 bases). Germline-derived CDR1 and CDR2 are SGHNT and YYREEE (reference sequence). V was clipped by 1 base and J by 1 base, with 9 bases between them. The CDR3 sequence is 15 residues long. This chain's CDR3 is CASSLQGVSNQPQHF. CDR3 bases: TGTGCCAGCAGCTTGCAGGGTGTAAGCAATCAGCCCCAGCATTTT. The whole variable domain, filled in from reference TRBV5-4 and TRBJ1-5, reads ETGVTQSPTHLIKTRGQQVTLRCSSQSGHNTVSWYQQALGQGPQFIFQYYREEENGRGNFPPRFSGLQFPNYSSELNVNALELDDSALYLCASSLQGVSNQPQHFGDGTRLSIL.

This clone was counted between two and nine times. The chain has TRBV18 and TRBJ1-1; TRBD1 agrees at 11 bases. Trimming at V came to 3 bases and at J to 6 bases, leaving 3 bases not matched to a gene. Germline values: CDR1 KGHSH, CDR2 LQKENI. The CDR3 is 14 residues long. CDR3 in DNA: TGTGCCAGCTCACCCCGGGACAGGGGGTCTGAAGCTTTCTTT. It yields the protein CASSPRDRGSEAFF.

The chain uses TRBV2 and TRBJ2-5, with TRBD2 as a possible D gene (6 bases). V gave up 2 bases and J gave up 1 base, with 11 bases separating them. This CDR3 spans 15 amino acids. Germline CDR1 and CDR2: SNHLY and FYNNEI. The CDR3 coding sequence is TGTGCCAGCAGTGAACAAGTGACTAGCCAAGAGACCCAGTACTTC. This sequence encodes CASSEQVTSQETQYF.

CDR3 sequence reads: CAWSVVGTGGYTF. The CDR3 DNA reads as TGTGCCTGGAGTGTCGTGGGGACAGGTGGCTACACCTTC. J is TRBJ1-2 and V is TRBV30; 8 bases match TRBD1. Unmatched junction bases numbered 4, after V lost 0 bases and J lost 7 bases. The CDR3 is 13 residues long. Per the germline V gene, CDR1 is GTSNPN and CDR2 is SVGIG (reference sequence).

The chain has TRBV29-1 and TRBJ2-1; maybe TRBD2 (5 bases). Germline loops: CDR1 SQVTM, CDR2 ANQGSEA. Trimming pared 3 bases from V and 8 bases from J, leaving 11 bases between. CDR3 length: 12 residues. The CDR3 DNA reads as TGCAGCGTTGATTCGGCCGGGGATGAGCAGTTCTTC. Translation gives CSVDSAGDEQFF.

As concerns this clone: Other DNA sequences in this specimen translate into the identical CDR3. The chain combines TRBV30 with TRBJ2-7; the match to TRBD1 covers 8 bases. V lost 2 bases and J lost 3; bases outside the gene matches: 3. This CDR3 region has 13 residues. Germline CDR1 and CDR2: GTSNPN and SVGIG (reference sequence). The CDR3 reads CAWSNRGSYEQYF. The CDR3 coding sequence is TGTGCCTGGAGTAACAGGGGGAGCTACGAGCAGTACTTC.